This TCR beta chain was found in a study of CD8 T cells in Susac syndrome. The CDR3 runs 16 residues. The germline CDR1 and CDR2 sequences are SGHAT and FQDESV (reference sequence). Between the trimmed V and J ends, which lost 5 bases and 1 base, there was a span of 15 bases. RNA totalling roughly 0.5 to 1 ug underwent reverse transcription with random hexamers. TCRdb reprocessed the immunoSEQ multiplex PCR reads via MiXCR and lists one record per CDR3 protein. The data hold some 180,000 distinct CDR3 sequences, with 91% observed a single time. The sample holds one count of this clonotype. This clonotype originated in a human donor with Susac syndrome. This chain links TRBV11-1 with TRBJ2-1; no clear D. Sequencing was carried out using CD4+ T cells from PBMCs. The CDR3 DNA reads as TGTGCCAGCAGCCCAACCCAATTCATTTCCTACAATGAGCAGTTCTTC. Protein product: CASSPTQFISYNEQFF.